A selection of T cell receptor beta chains follows, all from one sample in a study of T cell changes during pregnancy in multiple sclerosis. The method was immunoSEQ multiplex PCR; TCRdb's version includes in-frame clones alone and lacks a portion of them. The sample includes just over 55,000 clones, 75% to 95% of them seen just once. The sample in question was peripheral blood, obtained after pregnancy. Every receptor here comes from a female donor in good health, enrolled as a control in a pregnancy study. The CDR3 runs from the conserved cysteine through the conserved F or W. A D gene is named only where the DNA matches it firmly. Size tells how often a clone was seen (once, few, many) or the class of an expanded clone, and some rows leave it out.

V	length	size	J	D	CDR3	DNA
TRBV7-2	14	NA	TRBJ2-7	NA	CASSTGSAFGEQYF	TGTGCCAGCAGTACGGGATCCGCTTTTGGGGAGCAGTACTTC
TRBV7-9	14	NA	TRBJ2-7	NA	CASSPSGKIYEQYF	TGTGCCAGCAGCCCATCCGGTAAGATCTACGAGCAGTACTTC
TRBV7-3	14	NA	TRBJ2-1	NA	CASSLFGGGDEQFF	TGTGCCAGCAGCTTATTCGGGGGTGGAGATGAGCAGTTCTTC
TRBV5-4	15	NA	TRBJ2-5	TRBD2	CASSLGSGRAETQYF	TGTGCCAGCAGCTTGGGAAGCGGGAGGGCCGAGACCCAGTACTTC
TRBV6-1	14	NA	TRBJ2-5	TRBD1	CASSPKGAQETQYF	TGTGCCAGCAGCCCCAAGGGGGCCCAAGAGACCCAGTACTTC
TRBV7-9	15	NA	TRBJ2-5	NA	CASSLLTVTQETQYF	TGTGCCAGCAGCTTATTAACAGTAACTCAAGAGACCCAGTACTTC
TRBV27	14	once	TRBJ1-2	NA	CASSTSDRAYSYTF	NA
TRBV10-3	13	NA	TRBJ1-6	NA	CAVGGGYNSPLHF	TGTGCCGTTGGGGGGGGCTATAATTCACCCCTCCACTTT
TRBV2	15	NA	TRBJ2-2	NA	CASSLLVPNTGELFF	TGTGCCAGCAGTTTACTAGTGCCGAACACCGGGGAGCTGTTTTTT
TRBV14	16	NA	TRBJ2-7	NA	CASSQEGPQGSYEQYF	TGTGCCAGCAGCCAAGAGGGCCCACAGGGTTCCTACGAGCAGTACTTC
TRBV28	13	NA	TRBJ1-1	NA	CASSLEMNTEAFF	TGTGCCAGCAGTTTGGAGATGAACACTGAAGCTTTCTTT
TRBV5-6	11	NA	TRBJ1-1	NA	CASSRGTKAFF	TGTGCCAGCAGCCGGGGGACCAAAGCTTTCTTT
TRBV28	14	NA	TRBJ2-7	NA	CASSIQGKSYEQYF	TGTGCCAGCAGTATCCAGGGAAAATCATACGAGCAGTACTTC
TRBV28	17	NA	TRBJ2-3	TRBD2	CASSRFPGLAAGDTQYF	TGTGCCAGCAGTCGATTTCCGGGACTAGCGGCGGGAGATACGCAGTATTTT
TRBV28	15	once	TRBJ1-5	TRBD1	CASSQGQGANQPQHF	TGTGCCAGCAGTCAAGGACAGGGGGCGAATCAGCCCCAGCATTTT
TRBV5-4	13	NA	TRBJ2-5	NA	CASSLRGSLGGDF	TGTGCCAGCAGCTTGAGGGGCTCCCTAGGGGGGGACTTC
TRBV6-1	13	NA	TRBJ2-7	TRBD2	CASSEASGYEQYF	TGTGCCAGCAGTGAGGCTAGCGGCTACGAGCAGTACTTC
TRBV10-1	15	NA	TRBJ2-3	TRBD1	CASTWTGVSTDTQYF	TGCGCCAGCACTTGGACAGGGGTGAGCACAGATACGCAGTATTTT
TRBV6-1	15	NA	TRBJ1-5	NA	CASSETGVNNQPQHF	TGTGCCAGCAGTGAGACCGGGGTCAACAATCAGCCCCAGCATTTT
TRBV9	17	NA	TRBJ2-3	TRBD2	CASSVSFSGRLTDTQYF	TGTGCCAGCAGCGTTAGCTTTAGCGGGAGGCTCACAGATACGCAGTATTTT
TRBV29-1	14	NA	TRBJ2-7	NA	CSVEDRALSYEQYF	TGCAGCGTTGAAGATCGAGCTCTATCCTACGAGCAGTACTTC
TRBV2	11	NA	TRBJ1-3	NA	CARGAGNTIYF	TGTGCCAGAGGGGCTGGAAACACCATATATTTT
TRBV11-2	15	many	TRBJ2-3	NA	CASSPLTRSTDTQYF	TGTGCCAGCAGCCCCCTGACTAGAAGCACAGATACGCAGTATTTT
TRBV29-1	13	NA	TRBJ2-3	TRBD1	CSVGMGQADTQYF	TGCAGCGTTGGAATGGGACAGGCAGATACGCAGTATTTT
TRBV7-2	15	NA	TRBJ2-1	NA	CASSRGGGAYNEQFF	TGTGCCAGCAGCCGAGGTGGGGGGGCATACAATGAGCAGTTCTTC
TRBV27	11	NA	TRBJ2-7	NA	CASSSTYEQYF	TGTGCCAGCAGTTCCACCTACGAGCAGTACTTC
TRBV7-9	16	once	TRBJ2-7	TRBD2	CASSLVSGRVDYEQYF	TGTGCCAGCAGCTTAGTCAGCGGGAGGGTGGACTACGAGCAGTACTTC
TRBV7-3	13	NA	TRBJ2-1	NA	CASSVRVDNEQFF	TGTGCCAGCAGCGTAAGAGTGGACAATGAGCAGTTCTTC
TRBV18	15	NA	TRBJ2-3	NA	CASSRSSGNTDTQYF	TGTGCCAGCTCACGAAGTAGCGGAAACACAGATACGCAGTATTTT
TRBV29-1	17	NA	TRBJ2-7	TRBD2	CSVGGLAGEFPSYEQYF	TGCAGCGTGGGGGGACTAGCGGGAGAGTTCCCCTCCTACGAGCAGTACTTC
TRBV27	18	once	TRBJ2-1	TRBD2	CASSPKLPTSGGVNEQFF	TGTGCCAGCAGTCCCAAACTACCTACTAGCGGGGGGGTGAATGAGCAGTTCTTC
TRBV7-7	16	NA	TRBJ2-5	NA	CASSKQDYPPQETQYF	TGTGCTAGCAGCAAACAGGACTACCCCCCTCAAGAGACCCAGTACTTC